This T cell receptor (beta chain) was retrieved from a study of shared clonotypes between healthy human individuals. Regarding the study as a whole: The sharing of 4.5% to 6.5% of naive CD4 clonotypes was seen across several donors.

As concerns this clone: Its antigen remains unidentified.

Sorted subsets were amplified in replicate PCRs using 200 ng DNA, approximately 30,000 T cell genomes. The data were produced by immunoSEQ multiplex PCR, yet TCRdb's version contains in-frame clones alone and is incomplete. The sample has more than 1,200,000 clones; approximately 98.5% are singletons. V shed 5 bases and J shed 2 bases, with 13 bases lying between them. Germline CDR1 is SGHTA and CDR2 is FQGNSA. CDR3 length: 14 amino acids. V usage is TRBV7-2 and J usage is TRBJ2-7; no reliable D call. The sample was naive CD4+ T cells sorted from blood. Subset in this sample: CD45RA+ positively selected. The sequence derives from a man aged 30 to 45 in good health. The DNA of the CDR3 is TGTGCCAGCAGCCCTGTCCGGAACGCCTACGAGCAGTACTTC. Translated: CASSPVRNAYEQYF.